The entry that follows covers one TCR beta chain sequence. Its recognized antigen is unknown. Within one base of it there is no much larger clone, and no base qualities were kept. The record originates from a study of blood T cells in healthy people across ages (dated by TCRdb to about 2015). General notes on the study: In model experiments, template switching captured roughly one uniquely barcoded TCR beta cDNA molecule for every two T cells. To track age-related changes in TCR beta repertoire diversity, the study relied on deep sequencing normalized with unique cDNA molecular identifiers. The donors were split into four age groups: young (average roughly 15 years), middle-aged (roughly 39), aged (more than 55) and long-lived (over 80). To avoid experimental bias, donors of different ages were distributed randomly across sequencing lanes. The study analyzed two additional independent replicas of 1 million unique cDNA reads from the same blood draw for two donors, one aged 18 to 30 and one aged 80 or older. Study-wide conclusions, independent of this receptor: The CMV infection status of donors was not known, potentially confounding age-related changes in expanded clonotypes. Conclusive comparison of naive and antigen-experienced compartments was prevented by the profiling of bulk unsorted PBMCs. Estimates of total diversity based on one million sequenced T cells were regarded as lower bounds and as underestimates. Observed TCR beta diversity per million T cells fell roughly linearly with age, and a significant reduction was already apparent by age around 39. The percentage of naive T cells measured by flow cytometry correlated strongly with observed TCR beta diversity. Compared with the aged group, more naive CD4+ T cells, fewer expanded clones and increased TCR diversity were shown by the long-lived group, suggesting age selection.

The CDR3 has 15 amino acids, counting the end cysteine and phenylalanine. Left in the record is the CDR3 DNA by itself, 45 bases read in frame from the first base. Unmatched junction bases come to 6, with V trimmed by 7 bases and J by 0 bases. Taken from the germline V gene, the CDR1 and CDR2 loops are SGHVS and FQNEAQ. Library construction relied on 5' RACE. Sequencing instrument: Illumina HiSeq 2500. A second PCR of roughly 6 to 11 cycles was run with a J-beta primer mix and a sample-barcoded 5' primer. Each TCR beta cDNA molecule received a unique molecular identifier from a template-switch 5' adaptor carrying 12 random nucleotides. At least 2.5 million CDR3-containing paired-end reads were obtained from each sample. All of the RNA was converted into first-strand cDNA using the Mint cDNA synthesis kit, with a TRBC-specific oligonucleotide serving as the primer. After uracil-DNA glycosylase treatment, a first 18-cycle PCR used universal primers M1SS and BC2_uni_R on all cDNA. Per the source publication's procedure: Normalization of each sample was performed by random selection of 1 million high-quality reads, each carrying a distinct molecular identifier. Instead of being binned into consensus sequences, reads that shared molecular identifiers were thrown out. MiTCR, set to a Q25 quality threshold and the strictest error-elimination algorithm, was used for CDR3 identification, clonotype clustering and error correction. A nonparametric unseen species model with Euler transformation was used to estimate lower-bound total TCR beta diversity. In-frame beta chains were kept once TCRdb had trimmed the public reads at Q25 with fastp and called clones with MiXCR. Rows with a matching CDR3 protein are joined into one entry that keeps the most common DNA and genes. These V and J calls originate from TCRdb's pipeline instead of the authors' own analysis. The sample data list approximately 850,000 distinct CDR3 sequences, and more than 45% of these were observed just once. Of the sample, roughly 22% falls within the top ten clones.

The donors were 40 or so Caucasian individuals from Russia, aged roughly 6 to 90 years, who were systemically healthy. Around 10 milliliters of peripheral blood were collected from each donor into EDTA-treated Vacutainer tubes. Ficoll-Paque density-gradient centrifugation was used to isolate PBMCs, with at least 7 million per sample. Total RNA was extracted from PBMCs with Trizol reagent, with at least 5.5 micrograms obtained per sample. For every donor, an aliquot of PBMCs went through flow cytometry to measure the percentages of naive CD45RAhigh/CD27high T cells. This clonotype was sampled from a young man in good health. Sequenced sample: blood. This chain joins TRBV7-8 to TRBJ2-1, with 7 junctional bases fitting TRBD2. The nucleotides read TGTGCCAGCACCCAATCGGGGGGCTCCTACAATGAGCAGTTCTTC. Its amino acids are CASTQSGGSYNEQFF.